This is a list of T cell receptor beta chains from one sample in a study of shared clonotypes between healthy human individuals. Only in-frame clones appear in the TCRdb table, and some are missing; sequencing was by immunoSEQ multiplex PCR. The sample includes 2 million to 3 million clones, more than 85% of them seen just once. The material sequenced was naive CD4+ T cells from PBMCs. All receptors come from a man aged 18 to 30 in good health. Some clones in this sample may be carry-over from other donors' samples. CDR3s include the opening cysteine and the closing phenylalanine or tryptophan. A D gene is named only where the DNA matches it firmly. Clone size is given for some rows only: seen once, a few or many times, or a class if the clone is expanded.

>TRBV5-4|-|TRBJ1-1|-
TGTGCCAGCAGAAATAACAGGGATAAAGCTTTCTTT
CASRNNRDKAFF
>TRBV9|-|TRBJ1-5|-
TGTGCCAGCAGCGTAGGGACGGACCTCGAGCCCCAGCATTTT
CASSVGTDLEPQHF
>TRBV7-9|-|TRBJ2-5|-
TGTGCCAGCAGCTTACCTGGGAGATCCCAGTACTTC
CASSLPGRSQYF
>TRBV4-3|-|TRBJ2-2|-
TGCGCCAGCAGCCAAGTGGCGGGATCGGACACCGGGGAGCTGTTTTTT
CASSQVAGSDTGELFF
>TRBV2|-|TRBJ1-4|-
TGTGCCAGCAGTGAAGTTGGAGCAACTAATGAAAAACTGTTTTTT
CASSEVGATNEKLFF
>TRBV6-6|-|TRBJ1-4|TRBD1
TGTGCCAGCAGTGTACAGGGGGCGACTAATGAAAAACTGTTTTTT
CASSVQGATNEKLFF
>TRBV5-5|-|TRBJ2-7|-
TGTGCCAGCAGCTTGGCGTCGGGGTACGAGCAGTACTTC
CASSLASGYEQYF
>TRBV11-2|-|TRBJ2-1|-
TGTGCCAGCAAACGGAGGCGAGGCAATGAGCAGTTCTTC
CASKRRRGNEQFF
>TRBV5-1|-|TRBJ2-2|-
TGCGCCAGCAGCCTGGGGATTAACACCGGGGAGCTGTTTTTT
CASSLGINTGELFF
>TRBV5-4|-|TRBJ2-2|TRBD2
TGTGCCAGCAGCTTGGCCGGGTTAGCGGGGTACGCGAACACCGGGGAGCTGTTTTTT
CASSLAGLAGYANTGELFF
>TRBV2|-|TRBJ2-7|TRBD1
TGTGCCAGCACCCAAGGACAGGAGCTGCTTGAGTACTTC
CASTQGQELLEYF
>TRBV7-9|-|TRBJ2-1|TRBD2
TGTGCCAGCAGCCAGACTAGCGGGAGGGGCTACAATGAGCAGTTCTTC
CASSQTSGRGYNEQFF
>TRBV7-6|-|TRBJ2-5|-
TGTGCCAGCAGCTTAGTGGTTCTGGAGACCCAGTACTTC
CASSLVVLETQYF
>TRBV5-4|-|TRBJ2-3|-
TGTGCCAGCAGCTTCGTGGCGGGTTGGACAGATACGCAGTATTTT
CASSFVAGWTDTQYF
>TRBV28|-|TRBJ2-2|-
TGTGCCAGCAGTAGCTGGGACAAGGGGTTTTTT
CASSSWDKGFF
>TRBV2|-|TRBJ1-4|-
TGTGCCAGCAGTGCGCTGGGACAACCAGGCCGTCCAACTAATGAAAAACTGTTTTTT
CASSALGQPGRPTNEKLFF
>TRBV7-3|-|TRBJ2-5|-
TGTGCCAGCAGCTTATCAGGGCTTGAGACCCAGTACTTC
CASSLSGLETQYF
>TRBV7-3|-|TRBJ2-7|-
TGTGCCAGCAGCTCCACAGGGAGCCAGGGAGAGCAGTACTTC
CASSSTGSQGEQYF
>TRBV25-1|-|TRBJ1-6|-
TGTGCCAGCAGTGGGCAGGGCTTTAGTTCACCCCTCCACTTT
CASSGQGFSSPLHF
>TRBV7-2|-|TRBJ2-2|-
TGTGCCAGCAGCAGACGGGGCGGGGAGCTGTTTTTT
CASSRRGGELFF
>TRBV6-5|-|TRBJ1-2|TRBD1
TGTGCCAGCAGCCCCCCGACAGGGGGCCTGAGTGGCTACACCTTC
CASSPPTGGLSGYTF
>TRBV29-1|-|TRBJ2-3|-
TGCTGCTATAGGACGTGGAGCACAGATACGCAGTATTTT
CCYRTWSTDTQYF
>TRBV4-1|-|TRBJ2-1|TRBD2
TGCGCCAGCAGCCCTGGACTAGCGAGGAGCTCCTACAATGAGCAGTTCTTC
CASSPGLARSSYNEQFF
>TRBV6-5|-|TRBJ2-6|TRBD1
TGTGCCAGCAGTTTACAGGGGGCTGGGGCCAACGTCCTGACTTTC
CASSLQGAGANVLTF
>TRBV7-8|-|TRBJ2-5|-
TGTGCCAGCAGCTTAGGGGCGGGCGGGGAGGCTCTCTGGGGCCGGGAGACCCAGTACTTC
CASSLGAGGEALWGRETQYF
>TRBV6-6|once|TRBJ2-1|-
TGTGCCAGCAGTCCAGGACTACCCTACAATGAGCAGTTCTTC
CASSPGLPYNEQFF
>TRBV2|once|TRBJ2-1|TRBD1
TGTGCCAGCTCTTCTCGGGGAACAGGGGTTAATGAGCAGTTCTTC
CASSSRGTGVNEQFF